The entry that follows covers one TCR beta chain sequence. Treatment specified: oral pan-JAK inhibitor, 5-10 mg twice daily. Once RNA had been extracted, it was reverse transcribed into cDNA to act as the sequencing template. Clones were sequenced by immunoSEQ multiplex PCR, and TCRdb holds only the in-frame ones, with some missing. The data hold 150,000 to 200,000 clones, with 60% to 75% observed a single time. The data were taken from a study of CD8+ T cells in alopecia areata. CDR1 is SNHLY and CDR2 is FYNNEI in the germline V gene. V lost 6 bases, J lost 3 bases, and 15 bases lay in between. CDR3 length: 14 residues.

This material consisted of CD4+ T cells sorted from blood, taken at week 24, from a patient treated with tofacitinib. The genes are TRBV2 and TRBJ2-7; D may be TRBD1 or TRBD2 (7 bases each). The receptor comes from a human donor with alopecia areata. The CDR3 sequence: CASSSQGGHYEQYF. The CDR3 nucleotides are TGTGCCAGCAGCTCCCAGGGGGGGCACTACGAGCAGTACTTC.